This T cell receptor (beta chain) was captured by sequencing in a study of blood T cells in healthy people across ages. The study, taken as a whole, reports: Measured against age, TCR beta diversity per million T cells decreased in a roughly linear manner.

Only a few counts were recorded for this clonotype. What it binds is unknown. A much more abundant neighbour one base away suggests this may be a read error. Samples each yielded at least 5.5 micrograms of total RNA. A second PCR, run for roughly 7 to 12 cycles, used a sample-barcoded 5' primer plus a J-beta primer mix. TCRdb called the 5' RACE reads again in MiXCR, with one record for every CDR3 protein. The sample has 650,000 to 700,000 distinct CDR3 sequences, 52% seen once. The V end lost 6 bases, the J end lost 2 bases, and 5 bases lay between the germline ends. This CDR3 comprises 13 residues. Germline V gene lookup returns CDR1 LGHNA and CDR2 YNFKEQ.

This chain connects TRBV4-2 to TRBJ2-6, with D unclear. Source material: blood. The origin of this receptor is a woman aged 80 or older in good health. In nucleotides, the CDR3 is TGTGCCAGCAGGGACGCTGGGGCCAACGTCCTGACTTTC. Translated, it gives CASRDAGANVLTF.